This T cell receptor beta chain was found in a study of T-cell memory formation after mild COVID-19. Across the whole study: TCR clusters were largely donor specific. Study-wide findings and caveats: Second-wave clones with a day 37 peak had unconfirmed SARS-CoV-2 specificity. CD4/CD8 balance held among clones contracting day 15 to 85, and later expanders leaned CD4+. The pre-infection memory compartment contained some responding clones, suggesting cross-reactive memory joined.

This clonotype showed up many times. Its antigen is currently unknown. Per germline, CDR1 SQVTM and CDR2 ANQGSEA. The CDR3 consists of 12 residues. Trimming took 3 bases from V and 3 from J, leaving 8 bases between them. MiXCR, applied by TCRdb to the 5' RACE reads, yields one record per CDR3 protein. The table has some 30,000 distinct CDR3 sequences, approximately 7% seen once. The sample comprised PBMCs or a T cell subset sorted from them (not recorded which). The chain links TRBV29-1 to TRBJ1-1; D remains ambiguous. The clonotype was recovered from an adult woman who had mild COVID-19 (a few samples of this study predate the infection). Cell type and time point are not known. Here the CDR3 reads CSVDGPYTEAFF. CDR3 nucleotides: TGCAGCGTTGATGGACCGTACACTGAAGCTTTCTTT.